The clone carrying this T cell receptor beta chain was recorded only once. Its matching antigen is unknown. The source of the sample is a study of shared clonotypes between healthy human individuals. Researchers partitioned CD4+ cells into CD45RA+ naive and CD45RA-negative memory subsets. Overall study findings and caveats: Some naive CD4 clonotypes, roughly 4.7%, turned up in common across a few donors.

As processed by the authors: Filtering differed because ImmunoSEQ produced junction-only sequences that carried no quality scores. Some clones are missing from TCRdb's copy, which holds only in-frame ones; the method was immunoSEQ multiplex PCR. V, J and clone size are those of that table, while D and trimming were read from the DNA. The profile shows 600,000 to 800,000 clones, roughly 72% of them singletons. V lost 6 bases to trimming and J lost 2 bases, with 10 bases between them. The CDR3 extends over 14 amino acids. Germline CDR1 and CDR2: SGHAT and FQNNGV. The chain uses TRBV11-2 and TRBJ1-4; D not resolved. The TCR was taken from a woman aged 25 to 45 in good health. The sequenced sample consisted of memory CD4+ T cells sorted from blood. Subset defined: CD45RA-negative fraction. The chain's CDR3 is CASRSAYTNEKLFF. The CDR3, as DNA: TGTGCCAGCAGGTCCGCGTACACTAATGAAAAACTGTTTTTT. Full variable domain (remainder filled in from reference TRBV11-2 and TRBJ1-4): EAGVAQSPRYKIIEKRQSVAFWCNPISGHATLYWYQQILGQGPKLLIQFQNNGVVDDSQLPKDRFSAERLKGVDSTLKIQPAKLEDSAVYLCASRSAYTNEKLFFGSGTQLSVL.